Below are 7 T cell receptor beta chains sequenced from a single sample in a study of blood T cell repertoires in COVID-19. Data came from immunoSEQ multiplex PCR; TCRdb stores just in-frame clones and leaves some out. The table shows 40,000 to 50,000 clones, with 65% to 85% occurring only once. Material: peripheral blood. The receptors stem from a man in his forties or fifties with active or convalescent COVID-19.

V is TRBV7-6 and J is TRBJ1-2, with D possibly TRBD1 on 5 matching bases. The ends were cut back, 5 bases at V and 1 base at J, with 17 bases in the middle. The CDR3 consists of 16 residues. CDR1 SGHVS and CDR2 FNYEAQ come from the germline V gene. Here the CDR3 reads CASSPPGVTLNYGYTF. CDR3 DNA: TGTGCCAGCAGCCCCCCGGGGGTGACTCTTAACTATGGCTACACCTTC.

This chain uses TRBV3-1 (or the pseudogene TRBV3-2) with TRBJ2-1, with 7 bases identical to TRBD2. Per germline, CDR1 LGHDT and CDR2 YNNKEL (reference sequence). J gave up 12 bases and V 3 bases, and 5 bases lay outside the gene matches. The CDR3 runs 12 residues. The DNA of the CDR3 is TGTGCCAGCAGCCAGCCCATAGCGGGGCAGTTCTTC. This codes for CASSQPIAGQFF.

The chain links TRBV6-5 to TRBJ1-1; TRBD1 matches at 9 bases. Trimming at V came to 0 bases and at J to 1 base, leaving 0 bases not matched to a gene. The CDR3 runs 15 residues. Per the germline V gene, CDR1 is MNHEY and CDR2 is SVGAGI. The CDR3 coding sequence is TGTGCCAGCAGTTACTCGGGACAGGGGAACACTGAAGCTTTCTTT. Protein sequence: CASSYSGQGNTEAFF.

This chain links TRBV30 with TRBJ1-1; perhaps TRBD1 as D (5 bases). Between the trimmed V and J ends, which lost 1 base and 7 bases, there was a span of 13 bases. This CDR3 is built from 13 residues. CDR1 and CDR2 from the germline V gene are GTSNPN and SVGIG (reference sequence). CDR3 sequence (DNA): TGTGCCTGGAGTGCGGACATGACCCTTGAAGCTTTCTTT. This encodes CAWSADMTLEAFF.

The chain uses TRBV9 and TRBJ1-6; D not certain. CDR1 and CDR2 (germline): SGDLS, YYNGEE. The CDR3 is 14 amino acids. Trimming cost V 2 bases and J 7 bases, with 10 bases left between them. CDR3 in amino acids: CASSVLKQNSPLHF. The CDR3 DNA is TGTGCCAGCAGCGTTCTAAAGCAAAATTCACCCCTCCACTTT.

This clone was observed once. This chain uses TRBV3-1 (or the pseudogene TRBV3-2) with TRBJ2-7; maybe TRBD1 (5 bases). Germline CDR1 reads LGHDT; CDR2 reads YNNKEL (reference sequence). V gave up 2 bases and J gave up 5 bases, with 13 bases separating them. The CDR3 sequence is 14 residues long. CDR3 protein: CASSQQGRNNEQYF. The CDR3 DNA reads TGTGCCAGCAGCCAACAGGGTCGGAACAACGAGCAGTACTTC.

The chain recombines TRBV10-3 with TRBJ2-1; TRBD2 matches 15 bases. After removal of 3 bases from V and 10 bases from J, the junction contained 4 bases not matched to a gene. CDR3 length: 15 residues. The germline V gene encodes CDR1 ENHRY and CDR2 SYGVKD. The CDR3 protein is CAISESGLAGGEQFF. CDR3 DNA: TGTGCCATCAGTGAATCCGGACTAGCGGGGGGGGAGCAGTTCTTC.